Included here is one TCR beta chain sequence, with context. The sample is drawn from a study of cytomegalovirus exposure and HLA in healthy donors. The PCR used 60 Vbeta and 13 Jbeta primers. TCRdb's copy holds only in-frame clones and misses some; the assay was immunoSEQ multiplex PCR. The profile shows 150,000 or so clones, more than 70% of them singletons. The sequenced material came from PBMCs. This TCR derives from a woman between 45 and 65 years old in good health and CMV-seropositive.

CDR3 sequence: CASSLSGTGELFF. The CDR3 DNA follows: TGTGCCAGCAGCCTGTCCGGGACCGGGGAGCTGTTTTTT. The chain uses TRBV7-3 and TRBJ2-2, with no clear D. The CDR3 is 13 amino acids. CDR1 SGHTA and CDR2 FQGTGA come from the germline V gene. The V gene lost 5 bases and the J gene lost 5 bases, with 9 bases spanning the gap. The whole variable domain, filled in from reference TRBV7-3 and TRBJ2-2, reads GAGVSQTPSNKVTEKGKYVELRCDPISGHTALYWYRQSLGQGPEFLIYFQGTGAADDSGLPNDRFFAVRPEGSVSTLKIQRTERGDSAVYLCASSLSGTGELFFGEGSRLTVL.